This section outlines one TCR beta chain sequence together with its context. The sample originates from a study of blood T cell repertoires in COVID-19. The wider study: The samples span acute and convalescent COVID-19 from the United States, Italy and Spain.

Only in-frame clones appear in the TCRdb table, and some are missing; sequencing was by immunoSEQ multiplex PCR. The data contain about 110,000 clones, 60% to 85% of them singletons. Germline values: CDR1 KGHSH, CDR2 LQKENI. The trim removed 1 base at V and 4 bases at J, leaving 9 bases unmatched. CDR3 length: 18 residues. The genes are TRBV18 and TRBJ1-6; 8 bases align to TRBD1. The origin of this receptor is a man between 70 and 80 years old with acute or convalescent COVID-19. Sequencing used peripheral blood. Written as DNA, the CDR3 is TGTGCCAGCTCACCACGGAGACAGGGGAAGGATTATAATTCACCCCTCCACTTT. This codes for CASSPRRQGKDYNSPLHF. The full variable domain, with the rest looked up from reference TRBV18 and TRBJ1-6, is NAGVMQNPRHLVRRRGQEARLRCSPMKGHSHVYWYRQLPEEGLKFMVYLQKENIIDESGMPKERFSAEFPKEGPSILRIQQVVRGDSAAYFCASSPRRQGKDYNSPLHFGNGTRLTVT.